The 10 T cell receptor beta chains below all came from one sample that was sequenced in a study of OX40 agonist ivuxolimab in advanced cancers. TCRdb's copy holds only in-frame clones and misses some; the assay was immunoSEQ multiplex PCR. The sample lists around 61,000 clones, about nine tenths occurring once. This specimen consisted of CD4+ or CD8+ T cells sorted from blood, obtained in a trial of the OX40 agonist ivuxolimab. These receptors came from an adult with an advanced solid tumor such as melanoma, head and neck, liver or kidney cancer.

The genes are TRBV7-6 and TRBJ1-1; no clear D gene. The V end was cut by 1 base, the J end by 3 bases, with 9 bases between. CDR1 is SGHVS, CDR2 FNYEAQ, per germline. The CDR3 consists of 14 residues. CDR3 amino acids: CASSLGAGYTEAFF. CDR3 sequence (DNA): TGTGCCAGCAGCTTAGGAGCGGGGTACACTGAAGCTTTCTTT.

The chain couples TRBV11-3 to TRBJ2-1; 13 nucleotides line up with TRBD2. The ends lost 0 bases at V and 16 bases at J; junction bases unmatched: 12. Germline CDR1 is SGHNT and CDR2 is YENEEA. The length of the CDR3 is 16 residues. This CDR3 is CASSLDGTSGKWAYFF. DNA for the CDR3: TGTGCCAGCAGCTTAGACGGGACTAGCGGGAAATGGGCCTACTTCTTC.

The chain is built from TRBV9 and TRBJ1-6, with D uncertain. CDR1 and CDR2 from the germline V gene are SGDLS and YYNGEE. The CDR3 extends over 16 amino acids. Trimming removed 4 bases from V and 1 base from J, with 12 bases in between. Here the CDR3 DNA reads TGTGCCAGCAGCCTTGGGGAGGAGTCCTATAATTCACCCCTCCACTTT. Protein sequence: CASSLGEESYNSPLHF.

This clone was detected once. The chain combines TRBV7-9 with TRBJ1-4; D is undetermined. The CDR3 length is 13 residues. Between the trimmed V and J ends, which lost 5 bases and 8 bases, there was a span of 12 bases. CDR1 SEHNR and CDR2 FQNEAQ come from the germline V gene (reference sequence). As DNA, the CDR3 is TGTGCCAGCAGCACAACACTAGGGGAAAAACTGTTTTTT. Translating it yields CASSTTLGEKLFF. The whole variable domain, filled in from reference TRBV7-9 and TRBJ1-4, reads DTGVSQNPRHKITKRGQNVTFRCDPISEHNRLYWYRQTLGQGPEFLTYFQNEAQLEKSRLLSDRFSAERPKGSFSTLEIQRTEQGDSAMYLCASSTTLGEKLFFGSGTQLSVL.

This sequence joins TRBV11-3 and TRBJ2-3, with TRBD2 matching 10 bases. V shed 3 bases and J 1 base; nucleotides not matched to a gene: 10. The germline gives CDR1 SGHNT, CDR2 YENEEA. CDR3 length: 18 residues. DNA for the CDR3: TGTGCCAGCAGCTTCGGGGCTAGCGGGAGAGATCGCACAGATACGCAGTATTTT. Encoded protein: CASSFGASGRDRTDTQYF.

The chain recombines TRBV7-6 with TRBJ2-1; D perhaps matches TRBD2 (5 bases). Germline CDR1 reads SGHVS; CDR2 reads FNYEAQ. The CDR3 length is 12 residues. The V gene lost 4 bases and the J gene lost 14 bases, with 15 bases spanning the gap. The CDR3 coding sequence is TGTGCCAGCAGCTCCGGGATAAACGGGGAGTTCTTC. Translated: CASSSGINGEFF.

The rearrangement links TRBV19 to TRBJ2-5; 7 bases map to TRBD2. J was trimmed by 7 bases and V by 5 bases; bases with no gene match: 13. The CDR3 loop spans 15 amino acids. Germline V gene lookup returns CDR1 LNHDA and CDR2 SQIVND (reference sequence). The CDR3: CASSPEAGLTTTQYF. The CDR3 DNA reads as TGTGCCAGTAGTCCAGAAGCGGGACTCACAACGACCCAGTACTTC.

V usage is TRBV9 and J usage is TRBJ1-5, with a tentative D call TRBD1 (5 bases). This CDR3 is 14 amino acids long. Germline V lookup: CDR1 SGDLS, CDR2 YYNGEE. V was clipped by 2 bases and J by 2 bases, with 8 bases between them. The CDR3 DNA sequence: TGTGCCAGCAGCGTGGGGGGTGGCAATCAGCCCCAGCATTTT. It yields the protein CASSVGGGNQPQHF. Drawing the rest from reference TRBV9 and TRBJ1-5, the complete variable domain is DSGVTQTPKHLITATGQRVTLRCSPRSGDLSVYWYQQSLDQGLQFLIQYYNGEERAKGNILERFSAQQFPDLHSELNLSSLELGDSALYFCASSVGGGNQPQHFGDGTRLSIL.

J is TRBJ2-1 and V is TRBV19, with D uncertain. Germline CDR1 is LNHDA and CDR2 is SQIVND (reference sequence). This CDR3 spans 15 amino acids. V was trimmed by 0 bases and J by 1 base, leaving 7 bases between them. The CDR3 region has the DNA TGTGCCAGTAGTATAGACGGCGGATCCTACAATGAGCAGTTCTTC. Protein product: CASSIDGGSYNEQFF.

V is TRBV20-1 and J is TRBJ1-6, with D unclear. This CDR3 has 11 amino acids. Germline CDR1 and CDR2: DFQATT and SNEGSKA (reference sequence). The V gene lost 3 bases and the J gene lost 10 bases, with 7 bases spanning the gap. The CDR3 bases are TGCAGTGCTAGTGCGGGGTCACCCCTCCACTTT. Translating it yields CSASAGSPLHF.